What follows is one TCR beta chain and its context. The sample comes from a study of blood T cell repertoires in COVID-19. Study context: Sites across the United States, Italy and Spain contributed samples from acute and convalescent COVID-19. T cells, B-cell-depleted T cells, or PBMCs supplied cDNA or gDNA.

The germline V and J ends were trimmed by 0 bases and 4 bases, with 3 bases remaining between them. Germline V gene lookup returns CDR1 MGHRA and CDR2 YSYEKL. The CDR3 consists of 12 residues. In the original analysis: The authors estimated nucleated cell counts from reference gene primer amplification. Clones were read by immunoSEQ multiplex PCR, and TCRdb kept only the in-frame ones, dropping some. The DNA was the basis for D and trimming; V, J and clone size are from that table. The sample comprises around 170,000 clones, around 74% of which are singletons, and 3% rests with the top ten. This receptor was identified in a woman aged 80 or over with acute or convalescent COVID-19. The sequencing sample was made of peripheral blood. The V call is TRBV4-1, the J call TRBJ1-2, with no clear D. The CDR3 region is CASSQDLYGYTF. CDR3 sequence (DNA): TGCGCCAGCAGCCAAGATCTCTATGGCTACACCTTC.